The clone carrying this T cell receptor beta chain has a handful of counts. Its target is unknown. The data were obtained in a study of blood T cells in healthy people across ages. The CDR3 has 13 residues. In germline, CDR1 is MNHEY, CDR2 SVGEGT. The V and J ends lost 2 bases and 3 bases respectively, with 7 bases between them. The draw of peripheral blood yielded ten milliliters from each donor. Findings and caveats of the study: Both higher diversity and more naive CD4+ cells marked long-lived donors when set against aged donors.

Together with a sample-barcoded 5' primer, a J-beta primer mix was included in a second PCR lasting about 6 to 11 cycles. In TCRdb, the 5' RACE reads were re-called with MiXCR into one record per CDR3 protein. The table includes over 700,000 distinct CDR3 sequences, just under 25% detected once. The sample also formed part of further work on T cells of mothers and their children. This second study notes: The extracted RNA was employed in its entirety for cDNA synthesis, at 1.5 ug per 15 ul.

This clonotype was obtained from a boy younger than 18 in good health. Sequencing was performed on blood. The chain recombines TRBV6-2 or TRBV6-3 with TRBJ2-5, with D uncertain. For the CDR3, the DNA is TGTGCCAGCAGTTACCCCCTAGAAGAGACCCAGTACTTC. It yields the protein CASSYPLEETQYF.